These 18 T cell receptor beta chains came from one sample sequenced in a study of blood T cell repertoires in COVID-19. This table comes from immunoSEQ multiplex PCR, and its TCRdb copy is limited to in-frame clones, with some not included. The sample carries 350,000 to 400,000 clones, 88% recorded once. Sequences were obtained from PBMCs or T cells enriched from blood (not recorded which). These receptors came from a woman younger than 30 who had recovered from COVID-19.

The J gene is TRBJ1-4, the V gene TRBV4-1; D not resolved. Germline assignment: CDR1 MGHRA and CDR2 YSYEKL. The CDR3 contains 19 residues. Trimming took off 3 bases at V and 7 bases at J, with 27 bases between the two ends. This chain's CDR3 is CASSQRLGERSVRPEKLFF. CDR3 in DNA: TGCGCCAGCAGCCAGCGCCTCGGGGAACGTTCGGTGCGGCCTGAAAAACTGTTTTTT.

The rearrangement joins TRBV9 to TRBJ1-1, with a weak D call TRBD1 (5 bases). The CDR3 runs to 15 residues. The germline V gene has CDR1 SGDLS and CDR2 YYNGEE. V lost 0 bases to trimming and J lost 2 bases, with 11 bases between them. DNA of the CDR3: TGTGCCAGCAGCGTAGTCCTCCAGGGTAACACTGAAGCTTTCTTT. Protein product: CASSVVLQGNTEAFF.

The chain uses TRBV30 and TRBJ1-2; D might be TRBD1 (6 bases). Trimming removed 0 bases from V and 7 bases from J, with 12 bases in between. The CDR3 covers 13 residues. Germline V lookup: CDR1 GTSNPN, CDR2 SVGIG (reference sequence). In nucleotides, the CDR3 is TGTGCCTGGAGTGTCTCACAGGGATCTGGCTACACCTTC. It is translated as CAWSVSQGSGYTF.

The chain is built from TRBV7-2 and TRBJ1-1; D is uncertain. CDR3 length: 13 amino acids. V was trimmed by 2 bases and J by 7 bases, leaving 11 bases between them. Germline CDR1 SGHTA, CDR2 FQGNSA. Here the CDR3 reads CASSLKLGSEAFF. Here the CDR3 DNA reads TGTGCCAGCAGCTTAAAGCTGGGGAGTGAAGCTTTCTTT.

The rearrangement uses TRBV18 and TRBJ1-1; TRBD1 matches 9 bases. Germline CDR1 is KGHSH and CDR2 is LQKENI. Unmatched junction bases numbered 3, after V lost 6 bases and J lost 1 base. The CDR3 runs 14 residues. The CDR3 region is CASSQQGANTEAFF. Here the CDR3 DNA reads TGTGCCAGCTCCCAACAGGGGGCGAACACTGAAGCTTTCTTT.

This chain joins TRBV18 and TRBJ2-2; TRBD1 aligns across 10 bases. Germline CDR1 is KGHSH and CDR2 is LQKENI. This CDR3 has 15 amino acids. V lost 3 bases, J lost 5 bases, and 3 bases stayed unmatched. CDR3 sequence: CASSPTGQGTGELFF. The CDR3 nucleotides read TGTGCCAGCTCACCGACGGGACAGGGGACCGGGGAGCTGTTTTTT. The full variable domain, with the rest looked up from reference TRBV18 and TRBJ2-2, is NAGVMQNPRHLVRRRGQEARLRCSPMKGHSHVYWYRQLPEEGLKFMVYLQKENIIDESGMPKERFSAEFPKEGPSILRIQQVVRGDSAAYFCASSPTGQGTGELFFGEGSRLTVL.

The chain links TRBV27 to TRBJ2-3; 9 bases fit TRBD1. The CDR3 is 15 residues long. Germline CDR1 MNHEY, CDR2 SMNVEV (reference sequence). With V trimmed by 5 bases and J by 1 base, 4 bases remained unmatched. CDR3 sequence reads: CASSSRDRGTDTQYF. CDR3 bases: TGTGCCAGCAGTAGCCGGGACAGGGGCACAGATACGCAGTATTTT.

This chain joins TRBV30 and TRBJ1-3, with D maybe TRBD1 (5 bases). The CDR3 contains 13 residues. CDR1 and CDR2 (germline): GTSNPN, SVGIG (reference sequence). V lost 3 bases and J 4 bases, leaving 10 bases between the germline ends. The DNA of the CDR3 is TGTGCCTGGAGGACGGGGGGAGGAAACACCATATATTTT. This codes for CAWRTGGGNTIYF.

V and J are TRBV19 and TRBJ1-2, with D perhaps TRBD1 (5 bases). Germline CDR1 and CDR2: LNHDA and SQIVND (reference sequence). The CDR3 covers 12 residues. Trimming shortened V by 5 bases and J by 3 bases, and 7 bases separated the two germline ends. The CDR3 spells CASSWGDYGYTF. CDR3 sequence (DNA): TGTGCCAGTAGTTGGGGGGACTATGGCTACACCTTC.

The chain links TRBV21-1 to TRBJ1-4. TRBV21-1 is noted as a pseudogene. CDR3 size: 14 residues. The CDR3 DNA follows: TGTGCCAGCAGCAAAGGCGGGGGAAGGGAAAAACTGTTTTTT. Translating gives CASSKGGGREKLFF.

The rearrangement joins TRBV7-8 to TRBJ2-2; no reliable D call. The ends were cut back, 3 bases at V and 1 base at J, with 9 bases in the middle. Germline loops: CDR1 SGHVS, CDR2 FQNEAQ. This CDR3 is built from 15 residues. The CDR3 sequence is CASSFQPGNTGELFF. The CDR3, as DNA: TGTGCCAGCAGCTTTCAACCGGGGAACACCGGGGAGCTGTTTTTT.

This chain connects TRBV19 to TRBJ1-1; D might be TRBD1 (6 bases). V lost 4 bases and J lost 1, with 16 bases in between. There are 16 residues in the CDR3. In germline, CDR1 is LNHDA, CDR2 SQIVND (reference sequence). Written as DNA, the CDR3 is TGTGCCAGTAGTACTCTGCAGGGGCCACGGAACACTGAAGCTTTCTTT. It yields the protein CASSTLQGPRNTEAFF.

The chain uses TRBV28 and TRBJ1-1; perhaps TRBD1 as D (5 bases). Germline V gene sequence: CDR1 MDHEN, CDR2 SYDVKM. V was clipped by 6 bases and J by 4 bases, with 15 bases between them. CDR3 length: 14 amino acids. The DNA of the CDR3 is TGTGCCAGCAGCCAGACAGTGTCGACCACTGAAGCTTTCTTT. Translating it yields CASSQTVSTTEAFF.

This clone was picked up a small number of times. The chain couples TRBV18 to TRBJ1-4, with D uncertain. The germline V gene encodes CDR1 KGHSH and CDR2 LQKENI. V lost 5 bases, J lost 5 bases, and 12 bases lay in between. This CDR3 is 14 amino acids long. CDR3 amino acids: CASSAAKSNEKLFF. CDR3 nucleotide sequence: TGTGCCAGCTCAGCGGCTAAGTCGAATGAAAAACTGTTTTTT.

This chain connects TRBV5-4 to TRBJ1-2; D perhaps matches TRBD1 (6 bases). The V end lost 1 base, the J end lost 7 bases, and 17 bases lay between the germline ends. This CDR3 contains 15 residues. The germline gives CDR1 SGHNT, CDR2 YYREEE (reference sequence). CDR3 bases: TGTGCCAGCAGCTTGAGCAATGGTCCAGGGGCTGGCTACACCTTC. Translation gives CASSLSNGPGAGYTF.

The table lists this clone with a count of one. V is TRBV3-1 (or the pseudogene TRBV3-2) and J is TRBJ1-1, with D possibly being TRBD1 (5 bases). Germline CDR1 LGHDT, CDR2 YNNKEL (reference sequence). Trimming took off 6 bases at V and 10 bases at J, with 21 bases between the two ends. The CDR3 spans 14 residues. The CDR3 DNA sequence: TGTGCCAGCAGTAAAGCGGGGCGGGGCCCTCCAGCTTTCTTT. Protein: CASSKAGRGPPAFF.

This chain uses TRBV7-3 with TRBJ1-3; tentatively, D is TRBD1 (5 bases). Deletions cut 5 bases from V and 0 bases from J, with 14 bases between. The CDR3 contains 16 residues. Germline loops: CDR1 SGHTA, CDR2 FQGTGA. The CDR3 region is CASSQGGPYSGNTIYF. In nucleotides, the CDR3 is TGTGCCAGCAGCCAGGGCGGACCGTACTCTGGAAACACCATATATTTT.

Regarding this clone: Other nucleotide sequences in the sample specify the same CDR3. The chain joins TRBV9 to TRBJ1-1, with D possibly TRBD1 on 6 matching bases. The ends were cut back, 0 bases at V and 5 bases at J, with 8 bases in the middle. There are 13 residues in the CDR3. Per the germline V gene, CDR1 is SGDLS and CDR2 is YYNGEE. The CDR3 DNA follows: TGTGCCAGCAGCGTAGATAGGGGGACTGAAGCTTTCTTT. This gives the protein CASSVDRGTEAFF.